This TCR beta chain was captured in a study of T cells in Graves' hyperthyroidism and ophthalmopathy. Study-wide results and limits: Most clonotypes that expanded in the thyroid above 0.001 also showed up in blood. Ophthalmopathy was identified by the model a median about six months ahead of onset. From stable hyperthyroidism, ophthalmopathy was separated by a 13 V-J model.

In germline, CDR1 is SQVTM, CDR2 ANQGSEA. The V gene end was trimmed by 4 bases and the J gene end by 11 bases; junction bases not matched to a gene: 21. CDR3 size: 16 residues. RNA transcripts yielded amplified TCR beta CDR3 regions. A first-round RT-PCR of the TCR CDR3 used the HTBI primer set. MiXCR, run by TCRdb on the multiplex PCR reads, gives a single entry per CDR3 protein. The sample records hundreds of thousands of distinct CDR3 sequences, about half being singletons. The hyperthyroidism was newly diagnosed and had lasted under 2 months; the patients were aged 18 to 65. Worth noting for this clonotype: Antigen unknown.

The source is a woman between 18 and 30 years old with Graves' hyperthyroidism. The chain carries TRBV29-1 and TRBJ1-1, with 8 bases that match TRBD1. Material for sequencing was peripheral blood or thyroid tissue (not recorded which). The CDR3 reads CSVVPRAGTGLTTAFF. CDR3 sequence (DNA): TGCAGCGTTGTCCCTAGAGCCGGGACAGGCCTGACAACCGCTTTCTTT.